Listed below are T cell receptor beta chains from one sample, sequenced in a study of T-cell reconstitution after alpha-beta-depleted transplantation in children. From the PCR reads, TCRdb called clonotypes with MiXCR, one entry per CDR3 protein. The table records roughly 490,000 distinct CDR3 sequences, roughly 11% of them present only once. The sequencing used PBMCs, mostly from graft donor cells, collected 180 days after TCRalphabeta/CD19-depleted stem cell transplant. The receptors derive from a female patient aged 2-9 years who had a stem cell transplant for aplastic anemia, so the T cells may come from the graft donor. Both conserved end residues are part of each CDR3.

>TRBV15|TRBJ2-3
CATSRGRQLGADTQYF
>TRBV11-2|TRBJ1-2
CASSWRTGRSYGYTF
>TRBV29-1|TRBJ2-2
CSVEDFSAGELFF
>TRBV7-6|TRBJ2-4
CASSLGGQPAKNIQYF
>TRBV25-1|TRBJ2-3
CASRLIDRESTDTQYF
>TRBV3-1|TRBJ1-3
CASSQRDRKTGNTIYF
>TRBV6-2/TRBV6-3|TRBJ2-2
CASSYRSGNTGELFF
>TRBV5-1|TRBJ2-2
CASSLWRERPGELFF
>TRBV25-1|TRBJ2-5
CASSEFRETQYF
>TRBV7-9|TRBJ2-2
CASSLPGQTRSGELFF
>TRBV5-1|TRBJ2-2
CAIRLAGVIDTGELFF
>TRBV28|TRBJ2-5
CASSLAAYQETQYF
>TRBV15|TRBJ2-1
CATSRGRDTTNEQFF
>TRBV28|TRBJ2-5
CAGGLSRETQYF
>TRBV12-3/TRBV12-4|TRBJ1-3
CASSLKGSSGNTIYF
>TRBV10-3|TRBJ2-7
CAISGERGQPYEQYF
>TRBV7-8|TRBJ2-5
CASSFRMIQETQYF
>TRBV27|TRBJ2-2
CASSLLAGGAIYTGELFF